Presented here are 24 T cell receptor beta chains from one specimen sequenced in a study of neoadjuvant anti-PD-1 for oral cavity cancer. This table comes from immunoSEQ multiplex PCR, and its TCRdb copy is limited to in-frame clones, with some not included. The sample includes approximately 15,000 clones, 55% to 75% seen only once; the top ten take 2% to 3%. Sequencing used PBMCs, obtained before nivolumab (anti-PD-1) treatment. Receptors originate from a person between 35 and 79 years old with oral cavity squamous cell carcinoma.

This sequence joins TRBV4-1 and TRBJ1-5, with D uncertain. The CDR3 is made up of 17 amino acids. Deletions cut 1 base from V and 0 bases from J, with 13 bases between. Germline CDR1 and CDR2: MGHRA and YSYEKL. CDR3 residues: CASSQVASQYSNQPQHF. The CDR3 DNA reads as TGCGCCAGCAGCCAAGTGGCCAGCCAATATAGCAATCAGCCCCAGCATTTT.

This clone showed up just a few times. The chain uses TRBV7-9 and TRBJ1-5; tentatively, D is TRBD1 (5 bases). CDR3 length: 15 residues. Germline CDR1 and CDR2: SEHNR and FQNEAQ (reference sequence). The germline V and J ends were trimmed by 9 bases and 2 bases, with 17 bases remaining between them. For the CDR3, the DNA is TGTGCCAGATCGGGCCGGGGGAATGGCAATCAGCCCCAGCATTTT. It translates to CARSGRGNGNQPQHF.

The chain employs TRBV4-2 and TRBJ2-3, with no clear D. V was shortened by 6 bases and J by 2 bases, with 6 bases between the two germline ends. Germline assignment: CDR1 LGHNA and CDR2 YNFKEQ. The CDR3 length is 12 residues. In nucleotides, the CDR3 is TGTGCCAGCAGGTCCACCACAGATACGCAGTATTTT. Encoded protein: CASRSTTDTQYF.

The chain is built from TRBV9 and TRBJ2-1; weak D call: TRBD1 (6 bases). Germline V gene sequence: CDR1 SGDLS, CDR2 YYNGEE. The CDR3 has 16 amino acids. V shed 3 bases and J shed 3 bases, with 16 bases lying between them. The chain's CDR3 is CASSADTGSLYNEQFF. CDR3 sequence (DNA): TGTGCCAGCAGCGCCGACACAGGGAGTCTCTACAATGAGCAGTTCTTC.

The V gene is TRBV6-5, the J gene TRBJ2-7; D remains ambiguous. This CDR3 contains 15 residues. The V end lost 0 bases, the J end lost 4 bases, and 13 bases lay between the germline ends. Looked up from germline, CDR1 is MNHEY and CDR2 is SVGAGI. CDR3 protein: CASSYSSNTAYEQYF. The CDR3 nucleotides read TGTGCCAGCAGTTACTCATCTAACACCGCGTACGAGCAGTACTTC.

This chain joins TRBV7-6 and TRBJ2-7; 8 nucleotides match TRBD2. Germline assignment: CDR1 SGHVS and CDR2 FNYEAQ. The CDR3 has 15 residues. Germline trimming cut 1 base from V and 2 bases from J; bases unmatched to any gene: 4. The CDR3 DNA reads TGTGCCAGCAGCTTAGGGGCGGGGGGAGCCTACGAGCAGTACTTC. It yields the protein CASSLGAGGAYEQYF.

The chain couples TRBV12-5 to TRBJ1-6; D not resolved. CDR3 length: 14 residues. Between the trimmed V and J ends, which lost 2 bases and 15 bases, there was a span of 17 bases. CDR1 and CDR2 from the germline V gene are LGHNT and FRNRAP. In DNA form, the CDR3 reads TGTGCTAGTGGTTTGTATCCCGGGTCCCGTCTCCTCCACTTT. It yields the protein CASGLYPGSRLLHF.

This clone was found a few times. The J gene is TRBJ1-1, the V gene TRBV28; D ambiguous. This CDR3 comprises 15 residues. The germline V and J ends were trimmed by 3 bases and 4 bases, with 15 bases remaining between them. Per the germline V gene, CDR1 is MDHEN and CDR2 is SYDVKM. CDR3 DNA sequence: TGTGCCAGCAGTTTCGATTCTGGCCCGTCCACTGAAGCTTTCTTT. Translated, it gives CASSFDSGPSTEAFF.

J is TRBJ1-6 and V is TRBV9; D may be TRBD1 (6 bases). The CDR3 spans 16 residues. With 3 bases removed from V and 9 bases from J, the gap between germline ends came to 19 bases. The V gene's germline CDR1 is SGDLS and CDR2 YYNGEE. Written as DNA, the CDR3 is TGTGCCAGCAGCGAACAGGGCGCCGAATCGAGTTCACCCCTCCACTTT. Its translation is CASSEQGAESSSPLHF.

CDR3 loop: CASSLSWGVNEQFF. The CDR3 DNA sequence: TGTGCCAGCAGCTTATCCTGGGGGGTAAATGAGCAGTTCTTC. The rearrangement links TRBV11-2 to TRBJ2-1; perhaps TRBD2 as D (6 bases). Trimming left V 2 bases short and J 7 bases short, with 12 bases between. The germline CDR1 and CDR2 sequences are SGHAT and FQNNGV. The CDR3 spans 14 residues.

The J gene is TRBJ1-2, the V gene TRBV27; 9 bases agree with TRBD1. Germline V gene lookup returns CDR1 MNHEY and CDR2 SMNVEV (reference sequence). The junction had 11 bases not matched to a gene; V was cut back by 11 bases and J by 4 bases. CDR3 size: 14 residues. The CDR3 bases are TGTGCCTCACAGCCCTTGACAGGGGGCTATGGCTACACCTTC. Its translation is CASQPLTGGYGYTF.

This clone showed up just a few times. The genes are TRBV5-1 and TRBJ2-1; maybe TRBD2 (6 bases). Germline CDR1 and CDR2: SGHRS and YFSETQ. This CDR3 has 15 amino acids. V lost 4 bases, J lost 10 bases, and 21 bases lay in between. The CDR3 here is CASSKRAGPGEEQFF. The CDR3, as DNA: TGCGCCAGCAGCAAAAGAGCGGGTCCGGGAGAGGAGCAGTTCTTC.

This clone came up a few times. The V gene is TRBV5-4, the J gene TRBJ2-7; D perhaps matches TRBD2 (6 bases). The germline V and J ends were trimmed by 3 bases and 3 bases, with 16 bases remaining between them. There are 15 residues in the CDR3. The germline V gene has CDR1 SGHNT and CDR2 YYREEE (reference sequence). The CDR3 sequence: CASSWGDGRYYEQYF. The CDR3 nucleotides are TGTGCCAGCAGCTGGGGGGACGGACGTTACTACGAGCAGTACTTC.

J is TRBJ1-3 and V is TRBV6-1; no firm D call. This CDR3 has 13 amino acids. Deletions cut 8 bases from V and 3 bases from J, with 11 bases between. CDR1 MNHNS and CDR2 SASEGT come from the germline V gene. CDR3 sequence: CASPAENGNTIYF. The CDR3 DNA sequence: TGTGCCAGCCCCGCAGAGAATGGAAACACCATATATTTT.

The chain has TRBV5-1 and TRBJ2-6; D is uncertain. The CDR3 is made up of 15 amino acids. Germline-derived CDR1 and CDR2 are SGHRS and YFSETQ. V was pared by 0 bases and J by 1 base, with 5 bases between. DNA of the CDR3: TGCGCCAGCAGCTTGGCCGAATCTGGGGCCAACGTCCTGACTTTC. Protein: CASSLAESGANVLTF. Complete variable domain (other parts from reference TRBV5-1 and TRBJ2-6): KAGVTQTPRYLIKTRGQQVTLSCSPISGHRSVSWYQQTPGQGLQFLFEYFSETQRNKGNFPGRFSGRQFSNSRSEMNVSTLELGDSALYLCASSLAESGANVLTFGAGSRLTVL.

V and J are TRBV10-1 and TRBJ2-7; D remains ambiguous. The CDR3 has 13 residues. Germline CDR1 reads WNHNN; CDR2 reads SYGVQD (reference sequence). The germline V and J ends were trimmed by 0 bases and 3 bases, with 6 bases remaining between them. The CDR3 sequence is CASSESLYYEQYF. CDR3 sequence (DNA): TGCGCCAGCAGTGAGTCGCTTTACTACGAGCAGTACTTC.

This clone was counted a few times. The gene calls are TRBV10-3 and TRBJ1-5; D is undetermined. With 0 bases removed from V and 0 bases from J, the gap between germline ends came to 21 bases. Germline V CDR1 and CDR2: ENHRY, SYGVKD. This CDR3 comprises 20 residues. As DNA, the CDR3 is TGTGCCATCAGTGAGTCGCAGCTTGTCAGCAGTAAGGATAGCAATCAGCCCCAGCATTTT. This gives the protein CAISESQLVSSKDSNQPQHF.

V and J are TRBV6-5 and TRBJ2-7; D ambiguous. The CDR3 has 13 residues. Trimming left V 5 bases short and J 4 bases short, with 12 bases between. Germline lookup yields CDR1 MNHEY and CDR2 SVGAGI. The CDR3 bases are TGTGCCAGCAGTCGACAAATACTATACGAGCAGTACTTC. Translating gives CASSRQILYEQYF.

V usage is TRBV5-4 and J usage is TRBJ2-4, with D unclear. CDR3 length equals 14 residues. CDR1 and CDR2 (germline): SGHNT, YYREEE (reference sequence). The V end lost 4 bases, the J end lost 4 bases, and 12 bases lay between the germline ends. CDR3 loop: CASSPSESKNIQYF. In DNA form, the CDR3 reads TGTGCCAGCAGCCCCAGTGAATCGAAAAACATTCAGTACTTC. The entire variable domain, with the rest obtained from reference TRBV5-4 and TRBJ2-4, is as follows: ETGVTQSPTHLIKTRGQQVTLRCSSQSGHNTVSWYQQALGQGPQFIFQYYREEENGRGNFPPRFSGLQFPNYSSELNVNALELDDSALYLCASSPSESKNIQYFGAGTRLSVL.

This chain links TRBV4-2 with TRBJ1-6; D not certain. CDR1 and CDR2 (germline): LGHNA, YNFKEQ. This CDR3 is 16 amino acids long. V was shortened by 1 base and J by 5 bases, with 12 bases between the two germline ends. The CDR3 DNA follows: TGTGCCAGCAGCCAAGGGCTTGTTTCGGATAATTCACCCCTCCACTTT. Protein: CASSQGLVSDNSPLHF.

The chain carries TRBV30 and TRBJ2-7; a possible D gene is TRBD1 (6 bases). Trimming pared 5 bases from V and 0 bases from J, leaving 17 bases between. Looked up from germline, CDR1 is GTSNPN and CDR2 is SVGIG (reference sequence). The CDR3 contains 15 residues. The CDR3: CAWSGGAHSSYEQYF. The CDR3 nucleotides are TGTGCCTGGTCTGGGGGCGCACATAGCTCCTACGAGCAGTACTTC.

The table lists this clone with a count of one. This chain links TRBV9 with TRBJ2-1, with TRBD1 identical over 7 bases. Germline V gene data show CDR1 as SGDLS and CDR2 as YYNGEE. The V gene end was trimmed by 4 bases and the J gene end by 0 bases; junction bases not matched to a gene: 7. This CDR3 is 16 amino acids long. CDR3 residues: CASSTEGQSSYNEQFF. In DNA form, the CDR3 reads TGTGCCAGCAGCACCGAGGGACAGAGCTCCTACAATGAGCAGTTCTTC. The complete variable domain, with remaining parts taken from reference TRBV9 and TRBJ2-1, reads DSGVTQTPKHLITATGQRVTLRCSPRSGDLSVYWYQQSLDQGLQFLIQYYNGEERAKGNILERFSAQQFPDLHSELNLSSLELGDSALYFCASSTEGQSSYNEQFFGPGTRLTVL.

The chain combines TRBV11-2 with TRBJ1-1; unclear D gene. The V end lost 5 bases, the J end lost 10 bases, and 14 bases lay between the germline ends. Germline CDR1 and CDR2: SGHAT and FQNNGV. The CDR3 has 12 residues. This chain's CDR3 is CASSVRFAGAFF. The CDR3 region has the DNA TGTGCCAGCAGCGTTAGGTTTGCGGGAGCTTTCTTT.

V gene TRBV13 combines with J gene TRBJ2-1; D perhaps matches TRBD1 (6 bases). The ends were cut back, 9 bases at V and 0 bases at J, with 21 bases in the middle. Germline assignment: CDR1 PRHDT and CDR2 FYEKMQ (reference sequence). The CDR3 contains 17 residues. The CDR3 region has the DNA TGTGCCAGTATGGACAGCCTAAATTTCAGCTCCTACAATGAGCAGTTCTTC. Translating gives CASMDSLNFSSYNEQFF. The full variable domain, its missing parts supplied by reference TRBV13 and TRBJ2-1, is AAGVIQSPRHLIKEKRETATLKCYPIPRHDTVYWYQQGPGQDPQFLISFYEKMQSDKGSIPDRFSAQQFSDYHSELNMSSLELGDSALYFCASMDSLNFSSYNEQFFGPGTRLTVL.